A selection of T cell receptor beta chains follows, all from one sample in a study of long-term antiretroviral therapy in people with HIV. TCRdb's table, derived via immunoSEQ multiplex PCR, lists solely in-frame clones and lacks some. Of under 30,000 clones listed, about 76% were seen once; the top ten hold around 15%. The sample here was unsorted PBMCs, taken at the start of antiretroviral therapy, before treatment. The receptor source for this set is a woman under 30 with HIV. CDR3s leave out the opening cysteine and the closing phenylalanine or tryptophan. Expanded clones get a size class; other rows say once, few or many, or leave the size out.

j_call,v_call,clone_size,cdr3_aa
TRBJ2-2,TRBV5-1,.,ASSFIGAVELF
TRBJ2-3,TRBV5-1,.,ASSSGPAGTDTQY
TRBJ2-7,TRBV2,.,ASSDRAVDEQY
TRBJ1-2,TRBV6-1,.,ASKDRDPLGGGYT
TRBJ2-1,TRBV7-9,once,ANRDPYNEQF
TRBJ1-3,TRBV12-2,.,ASRLARQGVFLLLNTIY
TRBJ2-2,TRBV19,.,ASSTRQRNTGELF
TRBJ2-7,TRBV6-5,.,ASSYSLGGSYEQY
TRBJ2-6,TRBV10-2,.,ASTGFSGANVLT
TRBJ1-1,TRBV2,.,ASTRRVNTEAF